One T cell receptor beta chain is described in this entry. Antigen unknown. This sample is part of a study of T cells after yellow fever vaccination. A single record per CDR3 protein comes from TCRdb applying MiXCR to the 5' RACE reads. The data contain about 330,000 distinct CDR3 sequences, about 4% of them seen just once; the ten biggest clones take up around 23%. Overall study findings and caveats: Sorted repertoires could include abundant contaminating clonotypes from bulk cells. On re-exposure, the response was weaker but peaked faster, at day 5 versus 15. A small proportion of clonotypes was detected in both the CD4 and CD8 compartments.

After removal of 0 bases from V and 2 bases from J, the junction contained 2 bases not matched to a gene. The CDR3 extends over 16 amino acids. CDR1 DFQATT and CDR2 SNEGSKA come from the germline V gene (reference sequence). The V and J genes are TRBV20-1 and TRBJ2-5, with 14 positions matching TRBD2. Here the sequenced sample was PBMCs, taken 5 days after the yellow fever booster vaccination. The sequence was obtained from a man younger than 30 who received the YFV17D yellow fever vaccine. The CDR3 loop reads CSAREGLAGGQETQYF. The CDR3 nucleotides read TGCAGTGCTAGAGAAGGACTAGCGGGGGGTCAAGAGACCCAGTACTTC.